This T cell receptor beta chain was sequenced during a study of vaccination effects on CD4 cells after COVID-19. General study findings and limits: Clones induced by infection and by vaccine showed marked clonal contraction late after vaccination.

CDR1 is LNHDA, CDR2 SQIVND, per germline (reference sequence). This CDR3 has 17 residues. V shed 6 bases and J 4 bases; nucleotides not matched to a gene: 12. Assay used: immunoSEQ multiplex PCR; TCRdb lists only in-frame clones, some missing. The sample has some 65,000 clones, 76% seen once. Sequencing was preceded by expansion of antigen-specific CD4+ T cells with viral peptide pools in the ViraFEST assay. Isolating CD4+ T cells followed around nine days of culture. Vaccine recipients lacked prior SARS-CoV-2 infection and had negative nucleocapsid antibodies. As for this clone: Its antigen is not identified.

The rearrangement links TRBV19 to TRBJ1-5; TRBD1 aligns across 10 bases. Sequencing used CD4+ T cells from PBMCs cultured with HCoV-NL63 spike peptides, obtained before COVID-19 vaccination. This TCR was recovered from a human donor who received a COVID-19 vaccine. The CDR3: CASSTGDRGPRNQPQHF. The CDR3, as DNA: TGTGCCAGTAGCACAGGGGACAGGGGTCCAAGAAATCAGCCCCAGCATTTT.